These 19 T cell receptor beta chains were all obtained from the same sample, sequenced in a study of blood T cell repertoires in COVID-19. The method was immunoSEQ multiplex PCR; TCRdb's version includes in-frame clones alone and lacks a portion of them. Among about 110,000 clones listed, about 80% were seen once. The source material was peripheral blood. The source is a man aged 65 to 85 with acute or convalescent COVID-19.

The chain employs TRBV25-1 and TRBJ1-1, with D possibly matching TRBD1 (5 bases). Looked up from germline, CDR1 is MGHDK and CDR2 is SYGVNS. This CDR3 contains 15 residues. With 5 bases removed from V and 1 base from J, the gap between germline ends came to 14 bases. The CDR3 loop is CASSPIGGTNTEAFF. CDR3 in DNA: TGTGCCAGCAGTCCCATTGGGGGGACGAACACTGAAGCTTTCTTT.

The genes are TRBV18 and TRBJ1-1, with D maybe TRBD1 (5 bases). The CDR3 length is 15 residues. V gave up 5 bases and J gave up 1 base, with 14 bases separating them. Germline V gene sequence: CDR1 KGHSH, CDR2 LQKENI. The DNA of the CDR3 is TGTGCCAGCTCAGACCTGGACACACCGAACACTGAAGCTTTCTTT. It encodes CASSDLDTPNTEAFF. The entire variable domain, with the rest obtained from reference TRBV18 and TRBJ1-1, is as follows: NAGVMQNPRHLVRRRGQEARLRCSPMKGHSHVYWYRQLPEEGLKFMVYLQKENIIDESGMPKERFSAEFPKEGPSILRIQQVVRGDSAAYFCASSDLDTPNTEAFFGQGTRLTVV.

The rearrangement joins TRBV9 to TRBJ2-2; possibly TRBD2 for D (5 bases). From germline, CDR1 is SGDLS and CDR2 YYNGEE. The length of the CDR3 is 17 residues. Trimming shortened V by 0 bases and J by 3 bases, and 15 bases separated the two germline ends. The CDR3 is CASSVGGYRGDTGELFF. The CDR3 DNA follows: TGTGCCAGCAGCGTAGGGGGTTATCGGGGTGACACCGGGGAGCTGTTTTTT.

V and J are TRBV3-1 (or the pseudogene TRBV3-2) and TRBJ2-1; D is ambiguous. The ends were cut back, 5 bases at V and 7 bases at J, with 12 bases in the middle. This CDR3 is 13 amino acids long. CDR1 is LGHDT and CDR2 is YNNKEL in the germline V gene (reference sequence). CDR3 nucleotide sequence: TGTGCCAGCAGCTCCTCCGAGTATAATGAGCAGTTCTTC. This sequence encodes CASSSSEYNEQFF.

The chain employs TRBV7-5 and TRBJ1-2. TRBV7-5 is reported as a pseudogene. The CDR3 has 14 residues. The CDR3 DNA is TGTGCCAGAAGCTTACAAGTTCAACCGGGTGGCTACACCTTC. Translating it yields CARSLQVQPGGYTF.

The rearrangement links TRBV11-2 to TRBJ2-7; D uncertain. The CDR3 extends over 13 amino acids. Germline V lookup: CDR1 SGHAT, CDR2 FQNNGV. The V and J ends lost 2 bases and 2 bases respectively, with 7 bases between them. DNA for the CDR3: TGTGCCAGCAGCTTACCGTTAGCCTACGAGCAGTACTTC. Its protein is CASSLPLAYEQYF.

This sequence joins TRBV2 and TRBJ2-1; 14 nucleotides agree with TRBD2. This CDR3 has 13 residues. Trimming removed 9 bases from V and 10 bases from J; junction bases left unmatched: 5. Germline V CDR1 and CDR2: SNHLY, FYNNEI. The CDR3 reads CASEGLAGAEQFF. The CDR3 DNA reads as TGTGCCAGTGAGGGACTAGCGGGGGCAGAGCAGTTCTTC.

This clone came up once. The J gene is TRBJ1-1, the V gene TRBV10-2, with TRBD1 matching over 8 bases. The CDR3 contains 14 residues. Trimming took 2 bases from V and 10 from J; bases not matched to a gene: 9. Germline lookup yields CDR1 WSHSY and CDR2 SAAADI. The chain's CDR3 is CASSEPDRVLLAFF. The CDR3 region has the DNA TGCGCCAGCAGTGAGCCGGACAGGGTGTTGTTAGCTTTCTTT.

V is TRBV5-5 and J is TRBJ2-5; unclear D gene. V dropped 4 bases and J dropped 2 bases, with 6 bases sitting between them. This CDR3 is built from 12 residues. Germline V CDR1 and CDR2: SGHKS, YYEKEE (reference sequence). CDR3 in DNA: TGTGCCAGCAGCCGCACTCAAGAGACCCAGTACTTC. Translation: CASSRTQETQYF.

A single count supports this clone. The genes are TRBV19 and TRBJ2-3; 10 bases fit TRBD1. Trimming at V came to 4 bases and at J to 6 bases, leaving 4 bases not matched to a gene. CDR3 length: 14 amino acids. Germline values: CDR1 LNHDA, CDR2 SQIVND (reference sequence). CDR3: CASSTGQGGDTQYF. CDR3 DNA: TGTGCCAGTAGTACCGGACAGGGGGGGGATACGCAGTATTTT.

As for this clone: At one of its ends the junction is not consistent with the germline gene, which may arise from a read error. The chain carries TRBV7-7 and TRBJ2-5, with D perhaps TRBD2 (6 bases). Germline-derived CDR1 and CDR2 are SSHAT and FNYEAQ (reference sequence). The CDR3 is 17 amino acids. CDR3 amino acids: CASSYSLGTGYQETQYF. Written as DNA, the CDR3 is TGTGCTAGCAGCTATTCACTTGGGACTGGGTACCAAGAGACCCAGTACTTC.

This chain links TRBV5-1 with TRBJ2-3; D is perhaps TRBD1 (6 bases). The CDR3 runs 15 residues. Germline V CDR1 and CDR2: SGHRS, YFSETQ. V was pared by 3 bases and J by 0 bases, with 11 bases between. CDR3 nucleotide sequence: TGCGCCAGCAGCTGGGGGCAAACTAGCACAGATACGCAGTATTTT. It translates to CASSWGQTSTDTQYF. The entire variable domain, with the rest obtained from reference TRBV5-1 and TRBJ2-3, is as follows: KAGVTQTPRYLIKTRGQQVTLSCSPISGHRSVSWYQQTPGQGLQFLFEYFSETQRNKGNFPGRFSGRQFSNSRSEMNVSTLELGDSALYLCASSWGQTSTDTQYFGPGTRLTVL.

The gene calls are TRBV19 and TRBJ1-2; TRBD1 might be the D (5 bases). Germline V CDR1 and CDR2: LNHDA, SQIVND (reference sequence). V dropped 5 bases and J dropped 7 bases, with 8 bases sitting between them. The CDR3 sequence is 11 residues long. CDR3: CASSQQAGYTF. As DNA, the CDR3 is TGTGCCAGTAGTCAACAGGCTGGCTACACCTTC.

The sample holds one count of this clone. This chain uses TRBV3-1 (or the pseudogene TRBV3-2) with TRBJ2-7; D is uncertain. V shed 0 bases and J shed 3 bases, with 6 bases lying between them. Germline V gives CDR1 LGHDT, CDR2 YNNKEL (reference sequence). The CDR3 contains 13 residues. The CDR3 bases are TGTGCCAGCAGCCAAGACAGTTTCTACGAGCAGTACTTC. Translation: CASSQDSFYEQYF.

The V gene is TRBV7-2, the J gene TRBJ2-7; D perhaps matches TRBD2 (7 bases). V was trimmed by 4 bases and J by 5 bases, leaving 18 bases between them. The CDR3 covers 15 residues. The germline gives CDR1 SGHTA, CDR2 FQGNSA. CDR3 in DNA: TGTGCCAGCAGCTACCGAGGGGGGGGTCAGCACGAGCAGTACTTC. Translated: CASSYRGGGQHEQYF.

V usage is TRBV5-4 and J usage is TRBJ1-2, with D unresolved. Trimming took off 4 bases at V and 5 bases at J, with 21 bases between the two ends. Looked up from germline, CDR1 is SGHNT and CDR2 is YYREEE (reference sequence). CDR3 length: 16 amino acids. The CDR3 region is CASSDARRERGYGYTF. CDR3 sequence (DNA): TGTGCCAGCAGCGACGCCCGTCGGGAAAGAGGGTATGGCTACACCTTC.

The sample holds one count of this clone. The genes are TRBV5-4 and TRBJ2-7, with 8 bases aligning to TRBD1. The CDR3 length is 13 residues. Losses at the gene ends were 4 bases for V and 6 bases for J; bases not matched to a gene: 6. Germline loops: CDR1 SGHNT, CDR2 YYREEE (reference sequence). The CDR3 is CASSRDRQGEQYF. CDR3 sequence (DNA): TGTGCCAGCAGCCGGGACAGGCAAGGCGAGCAGTACTTC.

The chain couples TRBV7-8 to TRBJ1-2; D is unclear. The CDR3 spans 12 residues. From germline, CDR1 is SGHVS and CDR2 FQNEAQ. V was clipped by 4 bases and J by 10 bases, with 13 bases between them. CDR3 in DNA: TGTGCCAGCAGCTCCTCCGAGGGAGACTACACCTTC. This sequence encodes CASSSSEGDYTF.

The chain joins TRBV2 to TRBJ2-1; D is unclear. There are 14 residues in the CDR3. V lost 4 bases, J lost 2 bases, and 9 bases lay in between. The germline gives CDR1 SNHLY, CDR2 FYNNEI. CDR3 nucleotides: TGTGCCAGCAGTGGAGTTTTAACCTACAATGAGCAGTTCTTC. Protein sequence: CASSGVLTYNEQFF.